The 17 T cell receptor beta chains below all came from one sample that was sequenced in a study of patients and donors after allogeneic stem cell transplantation. TCRdb independently ran MiXCR on the RT-PCR reads; one entry per CDR3 protein. The data contain about 960,000 distinct CDR3 sequences, over 15% of them singletons. Specimen: blood, either unsorted or a sorted T cell fraction (not recorded which). The receptors here all came from a human donor who was either an allogeneic HSCT recipient or a stem cell or donor lymphocyte infusion donor (not recorded which). It is not recorded whose cells these are; they may come from a transplant donor.

The V call is TRBV11-3, the J call TRBJ2-3; 7 bases are a match to TRBD2. The germline V gene encodes CDR1 SGHNT and CDR2 YENEEA. The CDR3 is 16 residues long. V was pared by 5 bases and J by 2 bases, with 10 bases of the junction left unmatched. The DNA for the CDR3 is TGTGCCAGCAGCCCCCGGTTCAGCGGGATCACAGATACGCAGTATTTT. It is translated as CASSPRFSGITDTQYF.

This clonotype came up many times. This chain connects TRBV7-9 to TRBJ2-1; TRBD1 aligns across 9 bases. Germline V lookup: CDR1 SEHNR, CDR2 FQNEAQ (reference sequence). Trimming took 5 bases from V and 5 from J; bases not matched to a gene: 7. The CDR3 runs to 15 residues. CDR3 region: CASSPGTGTNNEQFF. In DNA, the CDR3 is TGTGCCAGCAGCCCAGGGACAGGGACCAACAATGAGCAGTTCTTC. The whole variable domain, remainder taken from reference TRBV7-9 and TRBJ2-1, is DTGVSQNPRHKITKRGQNVTFRCDPISEHNRLYWYRQTLGQGPEFLTYFQNEAQLEKSRLLSDRFSAERPKGSFSTLEIQRTEQGDSAMYLCASSPGTGTNNEQFFGPGTRLTVL.

The V and J genes are TRBV4-1 and TRBJ2-7; D is ambiguous. Germline-derived CDR1 and CDR2 are MGHRA and YSYEKL. The CDR3 extends over 14 amino acids. With 5 bases removed from V and 2 bases from J, the gap between germline ends came to 13 bases. DNA for the CDR3: TGCGCCAGCAGCTCAACGGAGAATACCTACGAGCAGTACTTC. Translation gives CASSSTENTYEQYF.

The rearrangement joins TRBV12-3 or TRBV12-4 to TRBJ1-1, with D perhaps matching TRBD1 (5 bases). The CDR3 extends over 11 amino acids. Between the trimmed V and J ends, which lost 2 bases and 10 bases, there was a span of 8 bases. CDR3 protein: CASSLRGIAFF. DNA of the CDR3: TGTGCCAGCAGTTTACGGGGGATAGCTTTCTTT.

This clonotype showed up just a few times. This chain uses TRBV4-1 with TRBJ2-7, with D perhaps matching TRBD1 (6 bases). Germline CDR1 is MGHRA and CDR2 is YSYEKL. Trimming took off 4 bases at V and 4 bases at J, with 20 bases between the two ends. This CDR3 has 16 amino acids. The DNA for the CDR3 is TGCGCCAGCAGCCCTCAGGGGAACAGGGTGACGTACGAGCAGTACTTC. Amino acids: CASSPQGNRVTYEQYF.

This clonotype was counted ten times or more. The chain couples TRBV11-1 to TRBJ2-3; 8 bases are shared with TRBD1. The CDR3 sequence is 14 residues long. Germline values: CDR1 SGHAT, CDR2 FQDESV (reference sequence). The trim removed 5 bases at V and 4 bases at J, leaving 5 bases unmatched. The CDR3 here is CASSTDRGPDTQYF. The CDR3, as DNA: TGTGCCAGCAGCACTGACAGGGGTCCAGATACGCAGTATTTT.

The chain links TRBV12-3 or TRBV12-4 to TRBJ1-3; no definite D call. Trimming left V 0 bases short and J 4 bases short, with 4 bases between. CDR3 length: 13 residues. CDR3 loop: CASSLALGNTIYF. DNA for the CDR3: TGTGCCAGCAGTTTAGCGTTGGGAAACACCATATATTTT.

This clonotype turned up a few times. The chain has TRBV6-1 and TRBJ2-1; maybe TRBD1 (6 bases). CDR1 is MNHNS, CDR2 SASEGT, per germline. The CDR3 is 17 amino acids. With 1 base removed from V and 9 bases from J, the gap between germline ends came to 22 bases. CDR3 sequence (DNA): TGTGCCAGCAGTGAAGTGTGGGACACCGGGCCCTCCGTTGAGCAGTTCTTC. It is translated as CASSEVWDTGPSVEQFF.

This clonotype has more than one count but fewer than ten. V is TRBV12-3 or TRBV12-4 and J is TRBJ2-1; D unclear. Trimming removed 2 bases from V and 2 bases from J, with 19 bases in between. The CDR3 is 18 residues long. The CDR3 loop reads CASSLIGVMPLAYNEQFF. The CDR3 coding sequence is TGTGCCAGCAGTTTAATCGGTGTGATGCCTCTTGCCTACAATGAGCAGTTCTTC.

The sample holds a few counts of this clonotype. J is TRBJ2-7 and V is TRBV5-1, with D unresolved. This CDR3 has 13 amino acids. Germline CDR1 SGHRS, CDR2 YFSETQ. Trimming shortened V by 0 bases and J by 6 bases, and 10 bases separated the two germline ends. The CDR3 loop reads CASSLDYSGEQYF. CDR3 bases: TGCGCCAGCAGCTTGGATTACTCGGGCGAGCAGTACTTC.

This clonotype was seen only a few times. The chain employs TRBV30 and TRBJ2-3, with 9 bases identical to TRBD2. CDR3 length equals 17 residues. With V trimmed by 1 base and J by 3 bases, 11 bases remained unmatched. From germline, CDR1 is GTSNPN and CDR2 SVGIG (reference sequence). CDR3 amino acids: CAWSEEIAGDITDTQYF. In DNA, the CDR3 is TGTGCCTGGAGTGAAGAGATAGCGGGAGATATAACAGATACGCAGTATTTT. Combining the CDR3 with reference TRBV30 and TRBJ2-3 gives the whole variable domain SQTIHQWPATLVQPVGSPLSLECTVEGTSNPNLYWYRQAAGRGLQLLFYSVGIGQISSEVPQNLSASRPQDRQFILSSKKLLLSDSGFYLCAWSEEIAGDITDTQYFGPGTRLTVL.

The chain combines TRBV10-3 with TRBJ2-3; TRBD2 matches at 9 bases. The germline V gene encodes CDR1 ENHRY and CDR2 SYGVKD. The trim removed 7 bases at V and 5 bases at J, leaving 7 bases unmatched. This CDR3 is 14 amino acids long. The CDR3 spells CAIKAGGPGDTQYF. The CDR3 region has the DNA TGTGCCATCAAGGCGGGAGGGCCTGGAGATACGCAGTATTTT.

The sample holds a few counts of this clonotype. The J gene is TRBJ1-1, the V gene TRBV5-1, with 8 bases matching TRBD1. Looked up from germline, CDR1 is SGHRS and CDR2 is YFSETQ. The CDR3 covers 15 residues. V shed 4 bases and J 3 bases; nucleotides not matched to a gene: 8. CDR3 sequence reads: CASSPSTGVDTEAFF. The CDR3 DNA reads TGCGCCAGCAGCCCATCGACAGGGGTTGACACTGAAGCTTTCTTT.

The CDR3, as DNA: TGTGCCGTGTGCAGGGGCAGCACAAACATTCAGTACTTC. It encodes CAVCRGSTNIQYF. The chain combines TRBV12-3 or TRBV12-4 with TRBJ2-4, with a weak D call TRBD1 (6 bases). The V and J ends lost 11 bases and 6 bases respectively, with 17 bases between them. The CDR3 extends over 13 amino acids.

V usage is TRBV11-2 and J usage is TRBJ2-3, with D possibly matching TRBD2 (6 bases). V lost 0 bases and J lost 8, with 15 bases in between. In germline, CDR1 is SGHAT, CDR2 FQNNGV. The CDR3 covers 15 residues. The CDR3 sequence is CASSLDQGAGRTQYF. The CDR3 nucleotides are TGTGCCAGCAGCTTAGATCAAGGGGCGGGGCGTACGCAGTATTTT.

This clonotype has only a few counts. V usage is TRBV13 and J usage is TRBJ1-2; the D is unclear. The V and J ends lost 4 bases and 7 bases respectively, with 10 bases between them. CDR1 and CDR2 (germline): PRHDT, FYEKMQ (reference sequence). The CDR3 is made up of 12 amino acids. CDR3 loop: CASSYGVGGYTF. CDR3 nucleotide sequence: TGTGCCAGCAGCTACGGGGTTGGTGGCTACACCTTC.

This clonotype was observed a few times. This chain connects TRBV6-6 to TRBJ2-7; either TRBD1 or TRBD2 may supply D (5 bases each). With 8 bases removed from V and 9 bases from J, the gap between germline ends came to 17 bases. The CDR3 consists of 12 residues. The V gene's germline CDR1 is MNHNY and CDR2 SVGAGI (reference sequence). The CDR3 protein is CASEGTNYGQYF. CDR3 in DNA: TGTGCCAGCGAGGGGACGAATTATGGGCAGTACTTC.